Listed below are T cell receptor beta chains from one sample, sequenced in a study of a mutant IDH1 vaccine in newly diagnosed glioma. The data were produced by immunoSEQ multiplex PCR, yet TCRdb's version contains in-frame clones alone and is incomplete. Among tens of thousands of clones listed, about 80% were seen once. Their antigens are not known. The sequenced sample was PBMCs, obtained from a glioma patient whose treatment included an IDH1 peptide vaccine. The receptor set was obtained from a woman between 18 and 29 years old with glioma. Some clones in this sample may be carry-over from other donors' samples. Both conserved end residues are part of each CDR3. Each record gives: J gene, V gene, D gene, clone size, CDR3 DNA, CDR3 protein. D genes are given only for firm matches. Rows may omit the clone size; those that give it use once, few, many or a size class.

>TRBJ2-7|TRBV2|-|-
TGTGCCAGCCTAAGGAGGGCGCACGAGCAGTACTTC
CASLRRAHEQYF
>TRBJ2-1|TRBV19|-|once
TGTGCCAGTAGTACTCTACCAGGGTGGAACTCCTACAATGAGCAGTTCTTC
CASSTLPGWNSYNEQFF
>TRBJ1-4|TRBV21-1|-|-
TGTGCCGGCTGGACAGGGGAAGTTGGAACTAATGAAAAACTGTTTTTT
CAGWTGEVGTNEKLFF
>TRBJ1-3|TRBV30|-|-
TGTGCCGGGCGGAGCTTGATCTCTGGAAACACCATATATTTT
CAGRSLISGNTIYF
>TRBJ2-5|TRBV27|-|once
TGTGCCAGCAGTTTTTTGAATAGAGAGGGCCAGTACTTC
CASSFLNREGQYF
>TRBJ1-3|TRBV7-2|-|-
TGTGCCAGCAGCTTAGCCGCGTCCATCCTCTCTGGAAACACCATATATTTT
CASSLAASILSGNTIYF
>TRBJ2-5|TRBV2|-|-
TGTGCCAGCAGTCCCTGGGAGACCCAGTACTTC
CASSPWETQYF
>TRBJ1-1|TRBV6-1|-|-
TGTGCCAGCAGCCTAAAAAGGGGGGATACTGAAGCTTTCTTT
CASSLKRGDTEAFF
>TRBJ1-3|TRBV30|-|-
TGTGCCTGGAGTGGAGGACAGATCTCTGGAAACACCATATATTTT
CAWSGGQISGNTIYF
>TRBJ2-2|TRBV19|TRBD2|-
TGTGCCAGTAGTAATCGGGGGGCCGGGGAGCTGTTTTTT
CASSNRGAGELFF
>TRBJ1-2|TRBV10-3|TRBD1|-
TGTGCCATCAGTGACGCTCAGGGGGTGTTCTATGGCTACACCTTC
CAISDAQGVFYGYTF
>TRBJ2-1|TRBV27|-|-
TGTGCCAGCAGTCAGAGCAATGAGCAGTTCTTC
CASSQSNEQFF
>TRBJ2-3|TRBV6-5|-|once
TGTGCCAGCAGTCGCCTAGGGGGGGGCACAGATACGCAGTATTTT
CASSRLGGGTDTQYF
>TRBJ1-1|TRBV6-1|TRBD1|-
TGTGCCAGCAGGCGGACAGGGGGCGGCACTGAAGCTTTCTTT
CASRRTGGGTEAFF
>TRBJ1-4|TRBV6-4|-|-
TGTGCCAGCAGCCGAACGGCGGGGTTTGGAGAAAAACTGTTTTTT
CASSRTAGFGEKLFF
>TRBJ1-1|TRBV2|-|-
TGTGCCAGATCGCTCCCGAACACTGAAGCTTTCTTT
CARSLPNTEAFF
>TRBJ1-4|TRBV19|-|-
TGTGCCAGTAGTGCCGGTGGGGGGGATGAAAAACTGTTTTTT
CASSAGGGDEKLFF
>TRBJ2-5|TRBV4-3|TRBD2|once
TGCGCCAGCAGCCAAGATCCTAGCGGGATGGTTGCGGGGACCCAGTACTTC
CASSQDPSGMVAGTQYF
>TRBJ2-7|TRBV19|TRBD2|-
TGTGCCACCTCACAGGGACTAGCGGGTTCCTACGAGCAGTACTTC
CATSQGLAGSYEQYF
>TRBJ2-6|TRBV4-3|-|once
TGCGCCAGCAGCCAAGAATATGCGGCAGGGGGGCCCTCTGGGGCCAACGTCCTGACTTTC
CASSQEYAAGGPSGANVLTF
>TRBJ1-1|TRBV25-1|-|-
TGTGCCAGCAGCCGGGGGGCCGGGGGTGGAGCTTTCTTT
CASSRGAGGGAFF
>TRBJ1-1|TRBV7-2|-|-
TGTGCCAGCAACTTTCAAGGAGCGAACACTGAAGCTTTCTTT
CASNFQGANTEAFF
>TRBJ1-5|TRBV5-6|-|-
TGTGCCAGCAGCTCTGGGGGGCTCTTTAATCAGCCCCAGCATTTT
CASSSGGLFNQPQHF
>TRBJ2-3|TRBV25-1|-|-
TGTGCCAGCAGTGAATATTTAAGCGGAGTTCCCGCCGCAGATACGCAGTATTTT
CASSEYLSGVPAADTQYF
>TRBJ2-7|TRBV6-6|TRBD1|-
TGTGCCAGCAGCCTACGGGACAGGGCCGGAGAGCAGTACTTC
CASSLRDRAGEQYF
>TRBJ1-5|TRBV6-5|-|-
TGTGCCAGCAGCCGCGGACACCTTAATCAGCCCCAGCATTTT
CASSRGHLNQPQHF
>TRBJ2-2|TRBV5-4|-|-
TGTGCCAGCAGCGCCACAGGGCCCGGGGAGCTGTTTTTT
CASSATGPGELFF
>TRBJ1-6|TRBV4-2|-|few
TGTGCCAGCAGCCAAGGTCTCAGGGAATATTCACCCCTCCACTTT
CASSQGLREYSPLHF
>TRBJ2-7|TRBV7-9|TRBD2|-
TGTGCCAGCAGCATCGGACTAGGAGGTGCGTACTTC
CASSIGLGGAYF
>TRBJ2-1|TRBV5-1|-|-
TGCGCCAGCAGCTTGTCAGGATACAATGAGCAGTTCTTC
CASSLSGYNEQFF
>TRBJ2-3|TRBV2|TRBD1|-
TGTGCCAGCTTGCCAGGGGGCGATTTGTGGACAGATACGCAGTATTTT
CASLPGGDLWTDTQYF
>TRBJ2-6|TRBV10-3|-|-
TGTGCCATCAGTGCCACAGTCGTTGGCTCTGGGGCCAACGTCCTGACTTTC
CAISATVVGSGANVLTF
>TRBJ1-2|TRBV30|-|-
TGTGCCTGGAGTGGACGTCTCTATGGCTACACCTTC
CAWSGRLYGYTF
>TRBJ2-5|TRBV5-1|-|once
TGCGCCAGCACCGAGGGTGGTACCGAGACCCAGTACTTC
CASTEGGTETQYF
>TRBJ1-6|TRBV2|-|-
TGTGCCAGCAGGGGTTACGATAATTCACCCCTCCACTTT
CASRGYDNSPLHF
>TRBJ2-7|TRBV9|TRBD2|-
TGTGCCAGCAGCGTAGGGGGGGGACCCTACGAGCAGTACTTC
CASSVGGGPYEQYF
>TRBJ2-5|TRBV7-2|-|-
TGTGCCAGCAGCTTAAGATGGCAAGAGACCCAGTACTTC
CASSLRWQETQYF
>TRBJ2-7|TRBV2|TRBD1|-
TGTGCCAGCAACCCAGGGACAGGGGTTTCCTACGAGCAGTACTTC
CASNPGTGVSYEQYF
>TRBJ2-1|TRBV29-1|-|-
TGCAGCGTTGAAATACAGCCTACCCGCGCGTTCTTC
CSVEIQPTRAFF
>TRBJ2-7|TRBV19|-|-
TGTGCCAGTAGTATCAGGGGCGGGTCTAACGAGCAGTACTTC
CASSIRGGSNEQYF
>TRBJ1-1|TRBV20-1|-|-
TGCAGTGCTGAGAGCACTGAAGCTTTCTTT
CSAESTEAFF
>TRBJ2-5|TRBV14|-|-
TGTGCCAGCAGCCAAGACTTGGGGCAAGAGACCCAGTACTTC
CASSQDLGQETQYF
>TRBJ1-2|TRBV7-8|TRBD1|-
TGTGCCAGCAGCACAGGGACAGGGTGGGCCTCTTTC
CASSTGTGWASF
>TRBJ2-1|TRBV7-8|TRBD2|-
TGTGCCAGCAGCCCACGACTAGCGGAATCGAACAATGAGCAGTTCTTC
CASSPRLAESNNEQFF
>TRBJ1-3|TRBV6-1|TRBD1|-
TGTGCCAGTGAATCCGACAGGGCTGGAAACACCATATATTTT
CASESDRAGNTIYF